The entry below gives a single TCR beta chain sequence along with its context. The target antigen is unknown. The CDR3 is made up of 12 amino acids. The V and J ends lost 7 bases and 11 bases respectively, with 17 bases between them. Germline CDR1 and CDR2: MNHNS and SASEGT. Authors' processing steps: In papillary thyroid cancer, a distant-metastasis classifier was built using CDR3 differences across clinicopathological groups. Through MiXCR, TCRdb re-clonotyped the PCR reads. The V and J calls come from TCRdb's annotation, not from the publication. The sample lists tens of thousands of clones, more than 9.5% occurring once. The sample originates from a study of metastatic and nonmetastatic thyroid tumors. The wider study: Repertoires were compared across blood and tumor or nodule tissue from malignant and benign thyroid patients.

Study observations and caveats: Significantly greater TCR beta diversity was reportedly found in malignant thyroid tumors than in benign nodules (in blood and tumor).

Until they underwent thyroid surgery, no patient had received any treatment. The chain is built from TRBV6-1 and TRBJ1-1, with D unresolved. The clonotype comes from a female donor with papillary thyroid cancer or a benign thyroid nodule (not recorded which). Some clones in this sample may be carry-over from other donors' samples. Specimen: blood. CDR3 in amino acids: CASIPDGRRAFF. For the CDR3, the DNA is TGTGCCAGCATCCCAGACGGACGGCGGGCTTTCTTT.